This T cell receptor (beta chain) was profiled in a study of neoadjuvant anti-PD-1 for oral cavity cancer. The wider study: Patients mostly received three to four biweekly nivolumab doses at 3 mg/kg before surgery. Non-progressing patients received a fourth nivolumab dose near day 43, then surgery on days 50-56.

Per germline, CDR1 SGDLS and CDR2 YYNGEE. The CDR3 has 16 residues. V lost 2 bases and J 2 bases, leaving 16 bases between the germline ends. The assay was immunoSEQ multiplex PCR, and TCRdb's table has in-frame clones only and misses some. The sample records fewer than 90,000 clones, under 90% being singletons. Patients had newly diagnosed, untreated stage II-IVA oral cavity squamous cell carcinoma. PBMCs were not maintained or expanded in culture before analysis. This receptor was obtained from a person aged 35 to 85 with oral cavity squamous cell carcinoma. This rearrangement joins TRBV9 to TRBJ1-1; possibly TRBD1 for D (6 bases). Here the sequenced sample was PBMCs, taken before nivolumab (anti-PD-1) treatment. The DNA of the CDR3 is TGTGCCAGCAGCGTTGGGGGAGGGGGACTTAACACTGAAGCTTTCTTT. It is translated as CASSVGGGGLNTEAFF.